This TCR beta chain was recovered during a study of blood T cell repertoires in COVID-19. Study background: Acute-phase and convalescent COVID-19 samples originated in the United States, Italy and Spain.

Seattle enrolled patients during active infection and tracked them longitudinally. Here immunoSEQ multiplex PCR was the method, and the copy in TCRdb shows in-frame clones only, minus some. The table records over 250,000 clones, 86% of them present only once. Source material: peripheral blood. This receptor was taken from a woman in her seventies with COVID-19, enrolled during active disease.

CDR3 region: CASGPKTGDTQYF. The CDR3 DNA reads TGTGCCAGCGGGCCCAAAACTGGAGATACGCAGTATTTT. The rearrangement joins TRBV10-3 to TRBJ2-3, with D possibly TRBD2 on 5 matching bases. V lost 10 bases and J 5 bases, leaving 16 bases between the germline ends. CDR1 is ENHRY and CDR2 is SYGVKD in the germline V gene. This CDR3 is built from 13 residues.